Shown below are 27 T cell receptor beta chains from a single sample sequenced in a study of blood T cell repertoires in COVID-19. Assay used: immunoSEQ multiplex PCR; TCRdb lists only in-frame clones, some missing. The data contain approximately 190,000 clones, approximately 85% of them singletons. Input material: peripheral blood. The receptors stem from a woman between 65 and 79 years old with active or convalescent COVID-19.

The chain combines TRBV6-4 with TRBJ2-1, with D unresolved. V shed 8 bases and J shed 4 bases, with 18 bases lying between them. Germline V gene sequence: CDR1 MRHNA, CDR2 SNTAGT. The CDR3 spans 15 residues. For the CDR3, the DNA is TGTGCCAGCTTCATTCCTCCCCCCCAGTACAATGAGCAGTTCTTC. Translation gives CASFIPPPQYNEQFF.

The V call is TRBV2, the J call TRBJ2-2; 11 bases are shared with TRBD2. The trim removed 6 bases at V and 6 bases at J, leaving 3 bases unmatched. Germline-derived CDR1 and CDR2 are SNHLY and FYNNEI. The CDR3 is made up of 14 amino acids. CDR3 bases: TGTGCCAGCAGGGGACTAGCGGCATCCGGGGAGCTGTTTTTT. Its protein product is CASRGLAASGELFF.

The chain has TRBV2 and TRBJ1-5; a weak D match, TRBD1 (6 bases). The V and J ends lost 3 bases and 6 bases respectively, with 21 bases between them. The length of the CDR3 is 17 residues. Germline-derived CDR1 and CDR2 are SNHLY and FYNNEI. The CDR3 protein is CASSEGTGRGRGQPQHF. DNA of the CDR3: TGTGCCAGCAGTGAGGGAACAGGGCGCGGGCGCGGTCAGCCCCAGCATTTT.

V is TRBV27 and J is TRBJ1-5, with D possibly matching TRBD1 (6 bases). CDR3 size: 14 residues. Between the trimmed V and J ends, which lost 4 bases and 5 bases, there was a span of 12 bases. Germline CDR1 MNHEY, CDR2 SMNVEV (reference sequence). CDR3 nucleotide sequence: TGTGCCAGCAGTTCCCAGGGGTCCGATCAGCCCCAGCATTTT. Its translation is CASSSQGSDQPQHF.

This clone has only a few counts. V is TRBV5-6 and J is TRBJ1-5; no reliable D call. V was pared by 1 base and J by 2 bases, with 10 bases between. The germline CDR1 and CDR2 sequences are SGHDT and YYEEEE. This CDR3 is 15 amino acids long. CDR3 loop: CASSLYAGGNQPQHF. The CDR3 nucleotides read TGTGCCAGCAGCTTGTACGCCGGGGGCAATCAGCCCCAGCATTTT.

The DNA for the CDR3 is TGTGCCAGCAGCTTTTTCGGCGGAGGGAACACTGAAGCTTTCTTT. Encoded protein: CASSFFGGGNTEAFF. J is TRBJ1-1 and V is TRBV7-8; no firm D call. With 3 bases removed from V and 1 base from J, the gap between germline ends came to 12 bases. This CDR3 spans 15 amino acids. Germline CDR1 is SGHVS and CDR2 is FQNEAQ.

V gene TRBV5-1 combines with J gene TRBJ2-1; 8 bases align to TRBD2. From germline, CDR1 is SGHRS and CDR2 YFSETQ. The trim removed 4 bases at V and 7 bases at J, leaving 10 bases unmatched. The CDR3 sequence is 15 residues long. The CDR3 sequence: CASSGSGGPENEQFF. CDR3 sequence (DNA): TGCGCCAGCAGCGGATCGGGAGGGCCGGAAAATGAGCAGTTCTTC. Supplemented by reference TRBV5-1 and TRBJ2-1, the full variable domain reads KAGVTQTPRYLIKTRGQQVTLSCSPISGHRSVSWYQQTPGQGLQFLFEYFSETQRNKGNFPGRFSGRQFSNSRSEMNVSTLELGDSALYLCASSGSGGPENEQFFGPGTRLTVL.

This chain uses TRBV5-1 with TRBJ2-5; D unclear. Germline V CDR1 and CDR2: SGHRS, YFSETQ. Trimming removed 1 base at V and 2 bases at J, with 3 bases between. The CDR3 is 12 amino acids. The CDR3 protein is CASSLPQETQYF. CDR3 nucleotides: TGCGCCAGCAGCTTGCCTCAAGAGACCCAGTACTTC.

The chain couples TRBV27 to TRBJ2-5; tentatively, D is TRBD2 (6 bases). Germline assignment: CDR1 MNHEY and CDR2 SMNVEV (reference sequence). The V end lost 11 bases, the J end lost 2 bases, and 21 bases lay between the germline ends. This CDR3 has 15 amino acids. The CDR3 nucleotides are TGTGCCTCCCGCGGTGGGGGGTGGATTCAAGAGACCCAGTACTTC. Translating gives CASRGGGWIQETQYF.

This chain connects TRBV18 to TRBJ1-1, with 7 bases aligning to TRBD1. The germline V gene has CDR1 KGHSH and CDR2 LQKENI. V lost 2 bases to trimming and J lost 0 bases; unmatched junction nucleotides: 3. The CDR3 has 15 amino acids. The DNA for the CDR3 is TGTGCCAGCTCACCAAGTCAGGGGGTGAACACTGAAGCTTTCTTT. This translates into CASSPSQGVNTEAFF.

V gene TRBV28 combines with J gene TRBJ1-4; TRBD1 matches 11 bases. This CDR3 spans 16 amino acids. The J segment lost 8 bases and the V segment lost 6 bases, leaving 11 bases of the junction unmatched. The germline V gene has CDR1 MDHEN and CDR2 SYDVKM. The CDR3 sequence is CASRNTGTGGGEKLFF. CDR3 nucleotide sequence: TGTGCCAGCAGAAATACCGGGACAGGGGGTGGGGAAAAACTGTTTTTT.

V and J are TRBV18 and TRBJ1-4; TRBD1 is a possible D gene (6 bases). CDR1 and CDR2 (germline): KGHSH, LQKENI. The CDR3 is 13 residues long. Between the trimmed V and J ends, which lost 6 bases and 5 bases, there was a span of 10 bases. In DNA form, the CDR3 reads TGTGCCAGCTCCAGGACAGAGAATGAAAAACTGTTTTTT. Translation gives CASSRTENEKLFF.

This clone was seen a handful of times. The J gene is TRBJ2-5, the V gene TRBV2; D call uncertain. The CDR3 has 14 residues. Deletions cut 6 bases from V and 0 bases from J, with 11 bases between. Germline CDR1 reads SNHLY; CDR2 reads FYNNEI. The chain's CDR3 is CASSARRNQETQYF. DNA of the CDR3: TGTGCCAGCAGCGCACGTAGAAACCAAGAGACCCAGTACTTC.

This clone was detected only a few times. This rearrangement joins TRBV7-2 to TRBJ2-7; 11 positions agree with TRBD1. CDR1 and CDR2 (germline): SGHTA, FQGNSA. Trimming at V came to 5 bases and at J to 3 bases, leaving 3 bases not matched to a gene. This CDR3 is built from 14 residues. Here the CDR3 reads CASSQDRGLYEQYF. CDR3 DNA sequence: TGTGCCAGCAGCCAGGACAGGGGGCTCTACGAGCAGTACTTC.

Only a few counts were recorded for this clone. The chain joins TRBV10-2 to TRBJ1-2; D is uncertain. CDR1 WSHSY and CDR2 SAAADI come from the germline V gene. The CDR3 extends over 15 amino acids. V lost 6 bases to trimming and J lost 6 bases, with 20 bases between them. CDR3 sequence (DNA): TGCGCCAGCAGCGACTCCCTGTCCCCTAAGGATGGCTACACCTTC. It specifies CASSDSLSPKDGYTF.

The chain joins TRBV18 to TRBJ1-1; possibly TRBD1 for D (6 bases). Trimming pared 3 bases from V and 0 bases from J, leaving 20 bases between. There are 18 residues in the CDR3. The germline V gene has CDR1 KGHSH and CDR2 LQKENI. This chain's CDR3 is CASSPTLLGGAMNTEAFF. The DNA of the CDR3 is TGTGCCAGCTCACCTACGCTCCTGGGGGGGGCAATGAACACTGAAGCTTTCTTT.

The CDR3 DNA follows: TGTGCCAGCAGCCGAACGAGTAAAAAGGACAGGGCTTTCACAGATACGCAGTATTTT. Translation: CASSRTSKKDRAFTDTQYF. The rearrangement links TRBV14 to TRBJ2-3; 8 nucleotides align to TRBD1. CDR1 and CDR2 from the germline V gene are SGHDN and FVKESK. Losses at the gene ends were 4 bases for V and 2 bases for J; bases not matched to a gene: 17. The CDR3 consists of 19 residues.

A single count supports this clone. V is TRBV29-1 and J is TRBJ1-5; D possibly corresponds to TRBD1 (6 bases). The CDR3 is 13 amino acids. Trimming cost V 5 bases and J 7 bases, with 15 bases left between them. Germline assignment: CDR1 SQVTM and CDR2 ANQGSEA. CDR3 region: CSVTGSGGQPQHF. The CDR3 DNA is TGCAGCGTTACAGGGTCGGGAGGACAGCCCCAGCATTTT.

The chain employs TRBV6-2 or TRBV6-3 and TRBJ2-1, with TRBD2 matching 10 bases. This CDR3 is built from 17 residues. Trimming cost V 2 bases and J 5 bases; bases outside gene matches: 9. Germline V gives CDR1 MNHEY, CDR2 SVGEGT. The CDR3 reads CASSYQGSSGSDNEQFF. The CDR3 coding sequence is TGTGCCAGCAGTTACCAGGGATCTAGCGGGAGCGACAATGAGCAGTTCTTC.

In this sample, this clone turned up once. The CDR3 here is CASSESQGTNYGYTF. Here the CDR3 DNA reads TGTGCCAGCAGTGAAAGTCAGGGCACTAACTATGGCTACACCTTC. The rearrangement uses TRBV6-1 and TRBJ1-2; TRBD1 might be the D (5 bases). In germline, CDR1 is MNHNS, CDR2 SASEGT. Trimming took off 2 bases at V and 0 bases at J, with 10 bases between the two ends. The CDR3 contains 15 residues.

The chain combines TRBV18 with TRBJ2-1; D not certain. The CDR3 sequence is 13 residues long. The germline V gene encodes CDR1 KGHSH and CDR2 LQKENI. Trimming took off 4 bases at V and 0 bases at J, with 4 bases between the two ends. CDR3 protein: CASSQSSYNEQFF. DNA of the CDR3: TGTGCCAGCTCACAGAGCTCCTACAATGAGCAGTTCTTC.

The V gene is TRBV3-1 (or the pseudogene TRBV3-2), the J gene TRBJ2-5, with D possibly matching TRBD2 (6 bases). Trimming removed 3 bases from V and 4 bases from J, with 15 bases in between. This CDR3 contains 15 residues. Germline V gives CDR1 LGHDT, CDR2 YNNKEL (reference sequence). Here the CDR3 reads CASSQGPGGLETQYF. The CDR3 DNA sequence: TGTGCCAGCAGCCAGGGCCCCGGAGGGTTAGAGACCCAGTACTTC.

This clone showed up just a few times. The chain joins TRBV5-5 to TRBJ1-5; 8 bases fit TRBD1. CDR1 and CDR2 from the germline V gene are SGHKS and YYEKEE (reference sequence). After removal of 0 bases from V and 7 bases from J, the junction contained 6 bases not matched to a gene. The CDR3 covers 15 residues. CDR3 sequence: CASSLGQGAEQPQHF. CDR3 nucleotides: TGTGCCAGCAGCTTGGGGCAGGGGGCCGAGCAGCCCCAGCATTTT.

The chain has TRBV5-4 and TRBJ2-7; 7 bases map to TRBD1. J was trimmed by 5 bases and V by 5 bases; bases with no gene match: 7. Germline V lookup: CDR1 SGHNT, CDR2 YYREEE (reference sequence). The CDR3 contains 13 residues. For the CDR3, the DNA is TGTGCCAGCAGGTCCGGGACAGACGACGAGCAGTACTTC. Its translation: CASRSGTDDEQYF.

The rearrangement uses TRBV9 and TRBJ1-3, with 8 nucleotides matching TRBD1. CDR3 length equals 15 residues. V dropped 3 bases and J dropped 3; count of bases not matched to a gene: 5. The germline V gene has CDR1 SGDLS and CDR2 YYNGEE. In nucleotides, the CDR3 is TGTGCCAGCAGCGAGCAGGGGGCTGTTGGAAACACCATATATTTT. Translating it yields CASSEQGAVGNTIYF. Filled out from reference TRBV9 and TRBJ1-3, the complete variable domain reads DSGVTQTPKHLITATGQRVTLRCSPRSGDLSVYWYQQSLDQGLQFLIQYYNGEERAKGNILERFSAQQFPDLHSELNLSSLELGDSALYFCASSEQGAVGNTIYFGEGSWLTVV.

The chain has TRBV19 and TRBJ1-2; the D is unclear. The CDR3 contains 14 residues. Germline assignment: CDR1 LNHDA and CDR2 SQIVND (reference sequence). Trimming took 0 bases from V and 1 from J, leaving 6 bases between them. The CDR3 DNA sequence: TGTGCCAGTAGTATAGATCGAGTTAACTATGGCTACACCTTC. It codes for CASSIDRVNYGYTF.

For the CDR3, the DNA is TGTGCCAGCAGCTTAGCGCGTCTTACCGGTGGCTACACCTTC. Translation: CASSLARLTGGYTF. The V call is TRBV7-9, the J call TRBJ1-2; D gene uncertain. Germline V gene lookup returns CDR1 SEHNR and CDR2 FQNEAQ (reference sequence). Trimming took 0 bases from V and 7 from J, leaving 12 bases between them. The CDR3 is made up of 14 amino acids.